This T cell receptor beta chain was identified during a study of CD8+ T cells in alopecia areata (dated 2018 in TCRdb). Regarding the study in general: The treated patients, all with moderate-to-severe alopecia areata, were enrolled in an open-label pilot trial of oral tofacitinib given at 5 to 10 mg twice daily. RNA was obtained with the PAXgene miRNA kit for fixed scalp, the miRNeasy kit for PBMCs, and the RNeasy kit for mouse skin. High-throughput TCRbeta sequencing was used to examine T cell clonal expansion in alopecia areata in both the C3H/HeJ mouse model and human patients. The SALT score, which quantifies the percentage of affected scalp surface area, was used to measure disease severity in treated patients. Scalp clonality was compared among normal scalp (n=4), patchy alopecia areata scalp (n=8), and alopecia totalis/universalis scalp (n=8). Amplification of TCRbeta CDR3 regions was done by immunoSEQ multiplex PCR using 35 Vbeta forward primers and 13 Jbeta reverse primers. Human TCRbeta sequencing covered scalp tissue and sorted CD4+ and CD8+ peripheral blood T cells from patchy and totalis/universalis alopecia areata patients and healthy controls. Biopsies were taken from tofacitinib-treated patients at baseline and again at 4 and 24 weeks into treatment, and several of those patients also had a later scalp biopsy. Patients stayed on tofacitinib for 6 to 18 months and then had 6 months of follow-up off drug so that delayed response and recurrence could be assessed. Beyond this particular receptor, the publication reports: Compared with mice, TCR sequences shared between patients were less clear, possibly partly because of HLA diversity across the patient population. Higher clonality and more expanded CD8+ clones were observed in lesional scalp than in normal scalp, particularly in alopecia totalis/universalis, a finding suggestive of antigenic drive. During tofacitinib treatment, many expanded lesional clones stuck around in both scalp and blood, and this persistence may partly explain why relapse happens after treatment is stopped. Because the treated cohort was small and had just a single nonresponder, larger studies are needed to establish links between baseline CD8+ expansion and response. Unlike mouse skin, where gammadelta T cells dominate, normal human skin contains resident alphabeta T cells that get sequenced too, which complicates analysis of the scalp TCR repertoire. With tofacitinib, both scalp clonality and the number of expanded CD8+ clones among the top 100 scalp clones went down significantly.

The method behind the library was the immunoSEQ multiplex PCR assay. To provide template for TCR sequencing, every sample had RNA extracted and reverse transcribed into cDNA. First-strand cDNA was synthesized with SuperScript III using a 2:1 mix of oligo-dT and random hexamers. A synthetic immune receptor repertoire was used to measure amplification bias, and any remaining bias was corrected computationally. The source study handled its data this way. Raw reads were preprocessed to remove errors, and CDR3 was defined according to IMGT conventions as the region from the conserved cysteine to phenylalanine. Clonality was computed by normalizing Shannon entropy by log2 of the number of productive unique TCRs and subtracting the result from 1. Whether scalp clones were CD4 or CD8 was inferred by matching scalp TCRbeta sequences against CD4 and CD8 repertoires sorted from blood. Not all clones reach the TCRdb copy of this immuneACCESS table, which keeps in-frame sequences only. Checked studies attribute under half of the gap to unresolved V genes and leave the rest unexplained. D and trimming were read from the DNA, whereas the V and J calls and clone size are those reported in that table. The sample table contains some 200,000 clones; only one count was recorded for 60% of them. The ten largest clones represent over 3% of the sample.

Between the V and J ends, shortened by 2 bases and 6 bases respectively, the junction contains 11 bases. The CDR3 spans 14 residues, from the cysteine through the phenylalanine. Just the 42-base CDR3 DNA is kept, in frame starting at base 1. Based on the germline V gene, the CDR1 and CDR2 sequences are MNHEY and SVGAGI. The count of this clone is one. Its antigen specificity is not known. No clone much larger than this one lies a single base away; base qualities are absent. This specimen's time point label, interpreted: more than 3 weeks on oral tofacitinib. The sample's treatment or condition label is to be understood as: oral pan-JAK inhibitor, 5-10 mg twice daily. From alopecia areata patients, peripheral blood was collected along with lesional scalp punch biopsies. PBMCs were isolated by density centrifugation and stained for CD3, CD4 and CD8, after which CD4+ and CD8+ T cells were sorted on a FACSAria.

The chain is made from TRBV6-5 and TRBJ1-5, and TRBD1 may be the D gene, going by 5 matching bases. This TCR was sampled from a human donor with alopecia areata. The sequenced sample was CD4+ T cells sorted from blood, obtained at week 4, from a patient treated with tofacitinib. DNA sequence: TGTGCCAGCAGTTACGGGGACCTAGGTCAGCCCCAGCATTTT. Its translation is CASSYGDLGQPQHF.